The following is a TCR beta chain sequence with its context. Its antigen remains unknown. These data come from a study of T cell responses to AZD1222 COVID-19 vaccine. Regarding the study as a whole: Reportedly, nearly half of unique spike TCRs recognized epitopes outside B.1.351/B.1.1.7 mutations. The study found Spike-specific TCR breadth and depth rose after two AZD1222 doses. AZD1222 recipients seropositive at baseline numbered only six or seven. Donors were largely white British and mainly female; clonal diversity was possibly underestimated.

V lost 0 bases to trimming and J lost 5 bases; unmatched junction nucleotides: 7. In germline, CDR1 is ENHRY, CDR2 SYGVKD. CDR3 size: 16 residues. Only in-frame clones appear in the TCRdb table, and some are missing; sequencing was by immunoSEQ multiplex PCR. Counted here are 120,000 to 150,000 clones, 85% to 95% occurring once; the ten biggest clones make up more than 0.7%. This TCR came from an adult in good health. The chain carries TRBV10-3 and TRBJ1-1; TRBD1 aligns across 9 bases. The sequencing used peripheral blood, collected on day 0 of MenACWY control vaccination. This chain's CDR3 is CAISESTGGRGTEAFF. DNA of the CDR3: TGTGCCATCAGTGAGTCGACAGGGGGTCGAGGGACTGAAGCTTTCTTT.